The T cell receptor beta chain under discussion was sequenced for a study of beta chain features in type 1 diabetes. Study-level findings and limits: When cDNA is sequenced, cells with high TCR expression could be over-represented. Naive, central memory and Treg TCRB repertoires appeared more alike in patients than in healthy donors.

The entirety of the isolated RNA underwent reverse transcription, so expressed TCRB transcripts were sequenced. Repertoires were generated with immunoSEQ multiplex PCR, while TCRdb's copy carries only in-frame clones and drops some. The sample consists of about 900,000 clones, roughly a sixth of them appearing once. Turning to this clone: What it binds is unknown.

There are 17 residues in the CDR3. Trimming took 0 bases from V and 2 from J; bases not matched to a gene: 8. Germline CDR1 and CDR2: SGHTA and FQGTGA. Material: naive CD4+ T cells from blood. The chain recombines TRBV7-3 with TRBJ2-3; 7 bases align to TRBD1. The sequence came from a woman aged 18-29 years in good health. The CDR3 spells CASSLTSDRAHTDTQYF. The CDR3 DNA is TGTGCCAGCAGCTTAACATCCGACAGGGCCCACACAGATACGCAGTATTTT.